The 18 T cell receptor beta chains reported below all come from one sample, sequenced in a study of blood T cell repertoires in COVID-19 (dated by TCRdb to the early 2020s). Library method: the immunoSEQ multiplex PCR assay. In TCRdb, the immuneACCESS table is reduced to in-frame sequences with V and J assigned. These tables do not hold every clone; where another copy was compared, an unresolved V gene accounts for under half, and the others remain unexplained. Present in this sample are about 200,000 clones, around 86% of which were seen just once. The ten largest clones take up less than 6% of the sample. The sequenced sample was peripheral blood. The receptors stem from a woman in her seventies with COVID-19, enrolled during active disease.

The CDR3 region is CASREMYEQYF. DNA of the CDR3: TGTGCCAGCAGGGAGATGTACGAGCAGTACTTC. V usage is TRBV28 and J usage is TRBJ2-7; no firm D call. Looked up from germline, CDR1 is MDHEN and CDR2 is SYDVKM. V was clipped by 6 bases and J by 4 bases, with 7 bases between them. This CDR3 spans 11 amino acids.

This chain joins TRBV5-1 and TRBJ1-2; D may be TRBD1 (5 bases). Germline assignment: CDR1 SGHRS and CDR2 YFSETQ. The CDR3 sequence is 16 residues long. V was shortened by 0 bases and J by 4 bases, with 16 bases between the two germline ends. The CDR3 region has the DNA TGCGCCAGCAGCTTGGCCCGAGGGGAGGAGGGCTATGGCTACACCTTC. It specifies CASSLARGEEGYGYTF.

This clone came up once. DNA of the CDR3: TGTGCCAGCAGTAAGGGGGGAGGGTCTGGAAACACCATATATTTT. Translating it yields CASSKGGGSGNTIYF. The genes are TRBV7-2 and TRBJ1-3, with a possible D match to TRBD1 (6 bases). The germline V gene has CDR1 SGHTA and CDR2 FQGNSA. V lost 6 bases and J lost 1, with 13 bases in between. CDR3 size: 15 residues.

This clone came up a few times. The V gene is TRBV19, the J gene TRBJ2-3, with TRBD1 as a possible D gene (5 bases). The CDR3 length is 16 residues. V was clipped by 5 bases and J by 1 base, with 16 bases between them. Germline-derived CDR1 and CDR2 are LNHDA and SQIVND (reference sequence). The CDR3 DNA is TGTGCCAGTAGTGCCCCAGGGAAAGGGGGCACAGATACGCAGTATTTT. Protein: CASSAPGKGGTDTQYF.

The chain is built from TRBV5-6 and TRBJ1-1, with 9 bases identical to TRBD1. The CDR3 sequence is 17 residues long. From germline, CDR1 is SGHDT and CDR2 YYEEEE. J gave up 2 bases and V 2 bases, and 10 bases lay outside the gene matches. CDR3 in amino acids: CASSFGTGPPINTEAFF. The CDR3, as DNA: TGTGCCAGCAGCTTCGGGACAGGGCCTCCAATCAACACTGAAGCTTTCTTT.

The V and J genes are TRBV29-1 and TRBJ1-2; no clear D. V lost 4 bases, J lost 4 bases, and 7 bases lay in between. Germline values: CDR1 SQVTM, CDR2 ANQGSEA. The CDR3 extends over 11 amino acids. This CDR3 is CSVGGSYGYTF. CDR3 nucleotide sequence: TGCAGCGTTGGCGGGTCCTATGGCTACACCTTC.

This clone was counted a few times. The V gene is TRBV5-1, the J gene TRBJ2-5, with 8 bases that match TRBD1. Trimming removed 5 bases from V and 5 bases from J; junction bases left unmatched: 11. The CDR3 contains 15 residues. Looked up from germline, CDR1 is SGHRS and CDR2 is YFSETQ. Here the CDR3 reads CASSKNQGARETQYF. Here the CDR3 DNA reads TGCGCCAGCAGTAAGAATCAGGGGGCCAGGGAGACCCAGTACTTC.

The rearrangement links TRBV24-1 to TRBJ2-2, with 9 bases aligning to TRBD1. CDR3 length: 16 amino acids. Per germline, CDR1 KGHDR and CDR2 SFDVKD. J lost 1 base, V lost 4 bases, and 3 bases had no gene match. In DNA form, the CDR3 reads TGTGCCACCAGTGAAGTGGGACAGGGGAACACCGGGGAGCTGTTTTTT. Its translation: CATSEVGQGNTGELFF.

This rearrangement joins TRBV7-3 to TRBJ2-3; TRBD1 matches 7 bases. The CDR3 length is 15 residues. After removal of 5 bases from V and 2 bases from J, the junction contained 7 bases not matched to a gene. CDR1 and CDR2 from the germline V gene are SGHTA and FQGTGA. This CDR3 is CASSKTGQFTDTQYF. The CDR3 region has the DNA TGTGCCAGCAGCAAGACGGGACAGTTCACAGATACGCAGTATTTT.

J is TRBJ2-3 and V is TRBV11-2; TRBD2 might be the D (6 bases). Germline V gene data show CDR1 as SGHAT and CDR2 as FQNNGV. Trimming took 4 bases from V and 2 from J, leaving 13 bases between them. The CDR3 sequence is 15 residues long. CDR3 DNA: TGTGCCAGCAGCTCTGGCGGGGAGCACACAGATACGCAGTATTTT. This translates into CASSSGGEHTDTQYF.

This clone was seen only once. The gene calls are TRBV6-2 or TRBV6-3 and TRBJ2-1; TRBD2 matches 7 bases. Looked up from germline, CDR1 is MNHEY and CDR2 is SVGEGT. Germline trimming cut 6 bases from V and 9 bases from J; bases unmatched to any gene: 17. This CDR3 has 16 amino acids. The CDR3 DNA is TGTGCCAGCAGCCCCCGTCGAGGCGGGAGAATTAGTGAGCAGTTCTTC. Protein sequence: CASSPRRGGRISEQFF.

The rearrangement joins TRBV6-2 or TRBV6-3 to TRBJ2-1; unclear D gene. Germline CDR1 is MNHEY and CDR2 is SVGEGT. Between the trimmed V and J ends, which lost 2 bases and 9 bases, there was a span of 5 bases. The CDR3 totals 11 residues. CDR3 nucleotides: TGTGCCAGCAGTTACGTGCGTGAGCAGTTCTTC. It codes for CASSYVREQFF.

This clone appeared a few times. V is TRBV11-2 and J is TRBJ1-2; D gene unclear. Germline CDR1 and CDR2: SGHAT and FQNNGV. V was shortened by 4 bases and J by 3 bases, with 9 bases between the two germline ends. This CDR3 is 13 amino acids long. CDR3 region: CASSSLGDYGYTF. In DNA form, the CDR3 reads TGTGCCAGCAGCTCTTTAGGAGACTATGGCTACACCTTC.

V is TRBV19 and J is TRBJ1-2, with 7 bases identical to TRBD1. Trimming at V came to 9 bases and at J to 8 bases, leaving 6 bases not matched to a gene. The CDR3 length is 11 residues. Germline V gene lookup returns CDR1 LNHDA and CDR2 SQIVND (reference sequence). The CDR3 nucleotides are TGTGCCAGGGTAGGGGGCCGCGGCTACACCTTC. Its translation is CARVGGRGYTF.

This chain links TRBV5-1 with TRBJ2-7, with 10 bases matching TRBD1. The CDR3 loop spans 18 amino acids. Germline V gene lookup returns CDR1 SGHRS and CDR2 YFSETQ. Trimming removed 10 bases from V and 3 bases from J; junction bases left unmatched: 22. The CDR3 here is CAPRPGGTGASIGYEQYF. In nucleotides, the CDR3 is TGCGCCCCCCGCCCGGGGGGGACAGGGGCCTCGATCGGCTACGAGCAGTACTTC.

The J gene is TRBJ2-1, the V gene TRBV29-1, with 11 bases fitting TRBD2. This CDR3 region has 18 residues. J lost 5 bases, V lost 8 bases, and 20 bases had no gene match. Germline CDR1 SQVTM, CDR2 ANQGSEA. CDR3 bases: TGCAGCTTGAGGGGAGTGAGGCAGATAGCGGGAGGGAACAATGAGCAGTTCTTC. Its protein product is CSLRGVRQIAGGNNEQFF.

The chain carries TRBV5-4 and TRBJ2-7; 7 bases match TRBD2. Per germline, CDR1 SGHNT and CDR2 YYREEE (reference sequence). The length of the CDR3 is 15 residues. The junction had 10 bases not matched to a gene; V was cut back by 7 bases and J by 0 bases. The CDR3: CASSGTKLTSYEQYF. The DNA for the CDR3 is TGTGCCAGCTCAGGGACTAAATTAACCTCCTACGAGCAGTACTTC.

This clone is a singleton in its sample. The J gene is TRBJ1-2, the V gene TRBV3-1 (or the pseudogene TRBV3-2); D not resolved. The CDR3 sequence is 14 residues long. CDR1 is LGHDT and CDR2 is YNNKEL in the germline V gene (reference sequence). Trimming removed 0 bases from V and 4 bases from J, with 9 bases in between. CDR3 in DNA: TGTGCCAGCAGCCAAGAAAGCCAAGCCTATGGCTACACCTTC. Its protein is CASSQESQAYGYTF.